This is a list of T cell receptor beta chains from one sample in a study of cytomegalovirus exposure and HLA in healthy donors. Only in-frame clones appear in the TCRdb table, and some are missing; sequencing was by immunoSEQ multiplex PCR. The repertoire includes about 150,000 clones, around 79% of them detected once, and 3% to 3.5% sits in the top ten. The source material was PBMCs. These receptors originate from a woman in her forties in good health and CMV-seronegative. Each CDR3 is given with its conserved first and last residue. Each record gives: clone size, D gene, V gene, CDR3 length, J gene, CDR3 DNA, CDR3 protein. The D gene is left open where the match is weak. Some rows mark clone size as missing; the rest say once, few, many or name a class of expanded clone.

.	TRBD1	TRBV5-6	15	TRBJ1-6	TGTGCCAGCAGCTCGGCGGGACAGGGTTATTCACCCCTCCACTTT	CASSSAGQGYSPLHF
.	.	TRBV5-1	14	TRBJ2-3	TGCGCCAGCAGCTTGGCGACTCCGACAGATACGCAGTATTTT	CASSLATPTDTQYF
.	TRBD2	TRBV28	18	TRBJ2-2	TGTGCCAGCAGTTTGACCAGGACGGGGGGGCAGGTCACCGGGGAGCTGTTTTTT	CASSLTRTGGQVTGELFF
.	TRBD2	TRBV9	15	TRBJ2-5	TGTGCCAGCAGCCTGAGGACTAGCTCTGTAGAGACCCAGTACTTC	CASSLRTSSVETQYF
.	TRBD2	TRBV7-6	13	TRBJ2-7	TGTGCCAGCAGCCCCTATGGGGGGGGCGAGCAGTACTTC	CASSPYGGGEQYF
.	TRBD1	TRBV10-2	15	TRBJ2-1	TGCGCCAGCTTGGACTGGGGACAGGGGGCGCGCGAGCAGTTCTTC	CASLDWGQGAREQFF
.	TRBD1	TRBV7-9	18	TRBJ2-4	TGTGCCAGCAGCTCCTCGTTAGGGACAGGGGGCGGCGGAAACATTCAGTACTTC	CASSSSLGTGGGGNIQYF
.	.	TRBV5-1	15	TRBJ2-7	TGCGCCAGCAGCTTGAACCAGGGGTCAGCCTACGAGCAGTACTTC	CASSLNQGSAYEQYF
.	.	TRBV7-2	15	TRBJ2-2	TGTGCCAGCAGCCAACAGGGCGCGGACACCGGGGAGCTGTTTTTT	CASSQQGADTGELFF
.	.	TRBV18	14	TRBJ1-5	TGTGCCAGCTCATCAAAACAGGGATTTCAGCCCCAGCATTTT	CASSSKQGFQPQHF
few	.	TRBV7-3	15	TRBJ2-7	TGTGCCAGCAGCCCGGGTGTTGGAGAGGGATACGAGCAGTACTTC	CASSPGVGEGYEQYF
.	TRBD1	TRBV10-3	15	TRBJ2-7	TGTGCCATCAGTGACCTCCGACAGGGCTCGGGGGAGCAGTACTTC	CAISDLRQGSGEQYF
.	TRBD1	TRBV4-1	14	TRBJ2-7	TGCGCCAGCAGTCGAACAGGGGACCTCGGCGAGCAGTACTTC	CASSRTGDLGEQYF
.	TRBD1	TRBV5-1	16	TRBJ2-1	TGCGCCAGCAGCTCCGACCCCGGGACAGGGTATAATGAGCAGTTCTTC	CASSSDPGTGYNEQFF
once	TRBD1	TRBV12-5	18	TRBJ1-5	TGTGCTAGTGGTTTGGTACGTCTAATTGTAGACAGGGATCAGCCCCAGCATTTT	CASGLVRLIVDRDQPQHF
few	TRBD2	TRBV9	17	TRBJ2-2	TGTGCCAGCAGCTTCGAGCCCGGGACTAGGAACACCGGGGAGCTGTTTTTT	CASSFEPGTRNTGELFF
.	TRBD2	TRBV7-3	15	TRBJ2-2	TGTGCCAGCAGCTCTAGCGGGGGTTACACCGGGGAGCTGTTTTTT	CASSSSGGYTGELFF
.	.	TRBV27	14	TRBJ1-1	TGTGCCAGCAGTTCCCCGGGACTGGGGACTGAAGCTTTCTTT	CASSSPGLGTEAFF
few	.	TRBV2	18	TRBJ1-5	TGTGCCAGCAAGTGGGGGCAGGGGACCCCCAAGGGCAATCAGCCCCAGCATTTT	CASKWGQGTPKGNQPQHF
.	TRBD1	TRBV7-9	15	TRBJ2-3	TGTGCCAGCAGCCCGCGGACAGGGGGCACAGATACGCAGTATTTT	CASSPRTGGTDTQYF